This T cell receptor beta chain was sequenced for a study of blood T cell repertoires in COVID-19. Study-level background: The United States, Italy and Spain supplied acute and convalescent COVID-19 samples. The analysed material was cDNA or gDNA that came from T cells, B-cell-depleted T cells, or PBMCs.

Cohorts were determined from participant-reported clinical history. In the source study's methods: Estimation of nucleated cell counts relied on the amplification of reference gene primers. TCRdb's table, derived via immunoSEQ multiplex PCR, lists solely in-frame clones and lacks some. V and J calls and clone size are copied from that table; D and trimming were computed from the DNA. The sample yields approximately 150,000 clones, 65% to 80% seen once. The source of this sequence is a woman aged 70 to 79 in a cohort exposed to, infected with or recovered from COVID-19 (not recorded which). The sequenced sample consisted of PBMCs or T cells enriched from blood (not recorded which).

The DNA of the CDR3 is TGTGCCAGCTCACCATTGGAGCAACAAGAGACCCAGTACTTC. Amino acids: CASSPLEQQETQYF. The chain employs TRBV18 and TRBJ2-5, with no clear D. CDR1 and CDR2 from the germline V gene are KGHSH and LQKENI. The V and J ends lost 2 bases and 2 bases respectively, with 9 bases between them. This CDR3 has 14 amino acids.